This T cell receptor (beta chain) was found in a study of shared clonotypes between healthy human individuals (dated by TCRdb to 2020 to 2022). General notes on the study: The cohort comprised a couple of women and three men aged 18 to 49 years. For each donor, CD4 naive and CD4 memory were each run on three plates, CD8 naive on two plates, and CD8 memory on one plate. To estimate repertoire size and how much clonotypes are shared between individuals, the study performed deep sequencing of blood TCR repertoires from a handful of healthy adults. To increase sequencing depth and limit assay-specific biases, TCR repertoire library preparation and sequencing were carried out by different laboratories using diverse techniques. Each donor's leukapheresis produced roughly between roughly 0.9 and 9 billion PBMCs. Summary of the overall study and its limitations: Compared with non-shared clonotypes, clonotypes shared by all four sorted-subset donors had higher generation probabilities. Rarefaction of sorted-subset datasets indicated incomplete sequencing despite the large sequencing depth. Based on pairwise subsampling, the degree of clonotype sharing among donors was expected to be affected by sequencing depth. Sampling was restricted to blood, and TCR repertoires in tissue are likely to differ from TCR repertoires in blood. About 5% of naive CD4, 3% to 3.5% of naive CD8, 2.3% of memory CD4, and about 0.4% of memory CD8 clonotypes were shared across a handful of donors. Larger estimated clonotype richness was generally found for naive subsets than for memory subsets. The small number of donors limited the genetic and exposure-history diversity represented.

With regard to this clone: The antigen it binds to is not known. No base quality values were provided; no much bigger clone lies one nucleotide off.

CD8 naive samples were obtained by positive selection for CCR7 among CD45RO-negative cells, yielding a CD45RA+CCR7+ population from which TemRA cells were excluded. Healthy HIV-negative adults with no recently reported acute infections or vaccinations were included as donors. Every donor was a Caucasian adult living in Nashville, Tennessee, USA. Blood was obtained by leukapheresis, after which PBMCs were separated by Ficoll-Histopaque density gradient centrifugation and cryopreserved in liquid nitrogen vapor phase. Analytical flow cytometry was used to check the purity and quantity of each magnetically sorted T cell population. Genomic DNA was isolated from every sorted fraction and measured by UV absorbance on a Nanodrop 2000c. TCR CDR3 regions were amplified from genomic DNA by multiplex PCR using the deep immunoSEQ assay. For each cell subset, the extracted genomic DNA was distributed evenly across all wells of several immunoSEQ 96-well plates, and each plate served as one replicate. For sorted subsets, about 200 ng genomic DNA, equal to 30,000 to 35,000 T cell genomes, was loaded into each replicate PCR. The purified libraries were quantified using a Qubit 3.0 fluorometer, sized with a Bioanalyzer 2100, and then quantified again using the KAPA Library Quantification kit. A separate single-read 150-cycle Illumina NextSeq 550 flow cell was used to sequence each immunoSEQ 96-well plate. In the paper's pipeline: Because the immunoSEQ output included only junctional sequences and no quality scores, the filtering could not be the same as the filtering used for full-length reads. To assign V/J genes and CDR3, sequences were annotated against IMGT germline references using PyIR, a Python wrapper for IgBLAST v1.9. Reads were removed for weak V/J assignments (E-value above 1e-6), missing CDR3, stop codons, out-of-frame junctions, or ambiguous translated residues. V3J clonotypes were defined as sequences sharing an identical inferred V gene, J gene, and CDR3 amino acid sequence. To compute the percentage overlap between repertoires, the number of shared unique clonotypes was divided by the size of the smaller repertoire. Richness of each repertoire was evaluated using RTK rarefaction, the Chao1 estimator, and Recon v2.1 estimates of unobserved clonotypes. Generation probabilities for all TCRbeta clonotypes obtained by the gDNA method from a handful of donors were computed using OLGA. The source is immuneACCESS, and TCRdb retained only in-frame sequences with V and J called. Part of the clones is not carried over; for the studies checked, unresolved V genes explain less than half of this, and the remainder is unexplained. For V, J and clone size, that table is used; D and trimming come from the DNA. This sample lists about 2.2 million clones; roughly 91% were detected once. The ten most abundant clones make up 1.5% to 2% of the sample.

This sequence originates from a man younger than 35 in good health. Some clones in this sample may be carry-over from other donors' samples. Sequenced sample: naive CD8+ T cells from PBMCs. The cell subset or site label here, explained by the study, means: CD45RA+CCR7+.

The bases are TGTGCCAGCAGCTTATCAGGGGACTCGGGTCAGCCCCAGCATTTT. It translates as CASSLSGDSGQPQHF. The chain is assembled from TRBV7-9 and TRBJ1-5; the D region possibly corresponds to TRBD1 (6 bases align). The CDR3, from cysteine to phenylalanine, totals 15 residues. CDR3 DNA is the only sequence kept; it has 45 bases, read in frame from the first base. Deletion took 2 bases off V and 6 bases off J, with a span of 14 bases between the germline ends. Per the germline V gene (reference sequence), SEHNR is the CDR1 and FQNEAQ is the CDR2.